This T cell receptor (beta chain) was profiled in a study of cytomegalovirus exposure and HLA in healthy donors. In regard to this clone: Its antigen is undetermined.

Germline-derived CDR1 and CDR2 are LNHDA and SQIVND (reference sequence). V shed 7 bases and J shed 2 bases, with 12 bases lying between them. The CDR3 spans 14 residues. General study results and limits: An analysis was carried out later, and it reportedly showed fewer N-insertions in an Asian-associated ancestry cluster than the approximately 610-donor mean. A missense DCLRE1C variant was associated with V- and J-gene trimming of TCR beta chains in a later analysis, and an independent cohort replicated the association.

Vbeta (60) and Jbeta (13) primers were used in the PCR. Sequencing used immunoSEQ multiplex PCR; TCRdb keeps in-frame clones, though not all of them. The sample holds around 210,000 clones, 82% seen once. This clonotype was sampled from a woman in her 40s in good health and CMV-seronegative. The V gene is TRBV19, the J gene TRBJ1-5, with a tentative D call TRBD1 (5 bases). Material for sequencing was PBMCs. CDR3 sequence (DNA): TGTGCCAGTAATCAGGGAAACGGCAATCAGCCCCAGCATTTT. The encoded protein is CASNQGNGNQPQHF.